Listed below are T cell receptor beta chains from one sample, sequenced in a study of blood T cell repertoires in COVID-19. Clones were read by immunoSEQ multiplex PCR, and TCRdb kept only the in-frame ones, dropping some. Here the sample spans more than 55,000 clones, roughly 80% being singletons. Sequencing was carried out using peripheral blood. These receptors all stem from a man between 60 and 70 years old with acute or convalescent COVID-19. CDR3s include the opening cysteine and the closing phenylalanine or tryptophan. The D gene is left open where the match is weak. Only part of the rows carry a size: once, few, many, or a class if the clone is expanded.

TRBV11-3	NA	TRBD1	TRBJ2-7	TGTGCCAGCAGCCCCCGACAGGGGAGGGAGCAGTACTTC	CASSPRQGREQYF
TRBV2	NA	NA	TRBJ1-2	TGTGCCAGCAGTGCCCAACAGGGTTCTAACTATGGCTACACCTTC	CASSAQQGSNYGYTF
TRBV27	NA	NA	TRBJ1-2	TGTGCCAGCAGTTTGGGGGGAGCTAACTATGGCTACACCTTC	CASSLGGANYGYTF
TRBV7-2	NA	TRBD2	TRBJ2-1	TGTGCCAGCAGCCCGATGGGGGGGAGCTCCTACAATGAGCAGTTCTTC	CASSPMGGSSYNEQFF
TRBV5-1	NA	TRBD1	TRBJ1-6	TGCGCCAGCACCAGGGACAGAAGGTACTCACCCCTCCACTTT	CASTRDRRYSPLHF
TRBV10-3	NA	NA	TRBJ2-7	TGTGCCATCAGGTGGGAGACCAGCTCCTACGAGCAGTACTTC	CAIRWETSSYEQYF
TRBV5-4	NA	NA	TRBJ2-7	TGTGCCAGCAGCCCCTCGGGGGGCTACTCCTACGAGCAGTACTTC	CASSPSGGYSYEQYF
TRBV24-1	NA	TRBD2	TRBJ2-5	TGTGCCACCAGTGACGGACTAGCGTACCAAGAGACCCAGTACTTC	CATSDGLAYQETQYF
TRBV6-5	NA	NA	TRBJ1-5	TGTGCCAGCAGTAATGACAGAAACAATCAGCCCCAGCATTTT	CASSNDRNNQPQHF
TRBV21-1	many	NA	TRBJ2-1	TGTGCCAGCAGCTCTCCACTAGCGGGGGCAACCTACAATGAGCAGTTCTTC	CASSSPLAGATYNEQFF
TRBV6-1	NA	TRBD2	TRBJ2-1	TGTGCCAGCAGTGCTCACGGGACTAGCGGCCGCAATGAGCAGTTCTTC	CASSAHGTSGRNEQFF
TRBV29-1	NA	NA	TRBJ1-1	TGCAGCGTCCAGAAAGCCCAGGTTACTGAAGCTTTCTTT	CSVQKAQVTEAFF
TRBV19	once	NA	TRBJ2-2	TGTGCCAGTAGTACCGACGGGGGACGACTTAACACCGGGGAGCTGTTTTTT	CASSTDGGRLNTGELFF
TRBV2	NA	NA	TRBJ1-5	TGTGCCAGCAGTGACACAGGTAGCAATCAGCCCCAGCATTTT	CASSDTGSNQPQHF
TRBV5-1	NA	TRBD1	TRBJ2-2	TGCGCCAGCAGCTCGGGACAGAGGACCGGGGAGCTGTTTTTT	CASSSGQRTGELFF
TRBV24-1	once	TRBD1	TRBJ2-7	TGTGCCACCGGGGCAGGGGGCGAATACGAGCAGTACTTC	CATGAGGEYEQYF
TRBV7-2	NA	TRBD1	TRBJ2-1	TGTGCCAGCAGCTCCGGGACAGGGTCCTACAATGAGCAGTTCTTC	CASSSGTGSYNEQFF
TRBV12-5	few	NA	TRBJ1-3	TGTGCTAGTGGTTTTCCCAACCAGTTGGGAAACACCATATATTTT	CASGFPNQLGNTIYF
TRBV24-1	NA	NA	TRBJ1-2	TGTGCCACCAGTGATTCCAACAGGGGCTACACCTTC	CATSDSNRGYTF
TRBV30	NA	NA	TRBJ1-1	TGTGCCTGGAGTGTAGAGGGCCTGAAGACTTTCTTT	CAWSVEGLKTFF
TRBV29-1	NA	NA	TRBJ2-7	TGCAGCGTTGATGAGGGGGGGAGCGAGCAGTACTTC	CSVDEGGSEQYF
TRBV12-3/TRBV12-4	NA	NA	TRBJ2-3	TGTGCCAGCAGTCCCCCAGGGATAGATACGCAGTATTTT	CASSPPGIDTQYF
TRBV4-2	NA	TRBD1	TRBJ1-1	TGTGCCAGCAGCCAAGAGACAGGGTTGAACGCTGAAGCTTTCTTT	CASSQETGLNAEAFF
TRBV11-2	NA	TRBD2	TRBJ2-7	TGTGCCAGCAGCTTAGACGGGGGGACCTACGAGCAGTACTTC	CASSLDGGTYEQYF
TRBV6-5	NA	NA	TRBJ2-1	TGTGCCAGCAGGGACACTCTCAATGAGCAGTTCTTC	CASRDTLNEQFF
TRBV5-1	NA	NA	TRBJ1-2	TGCGCCAGCAGCTTGGGAAGTGGCGGTAACTATGGCTACACCTTC	CASSLGSGGNYGYTF
TRBV10-3	NA	NA	TRBJ2-7	TGTGCCATCAGTGGGGCAGGCAACTCCTACGAGCAGTACTTC	CAISGAGNSYEQYF
TRBV5-4	once	TRBD2	TRBJ2-7	TGTGCCAGCAGCTTCCTATTAGGGACTAGCGGGGCCTATTACGAGCAGTACTTC	CASSFLLGTSGAYYEQYF
TRBV10-3	NA	TRBD1	TRBJ2-2	TGTGCCATCAGACAGGGACAGCAGAACACCGGGGAGCTGTTTTTT	CAIRQGQQNTGELFF
TRBV18	NA	NA	TRBJ1-5	TGTGCCAGCTCACTTGGACGGGGAAATCAGCCCCAGCATTTT	CASSLGRGNQPQHF
TRBV15	NA	NA	TRBJ2-7	TGTGCCACCAGCAGAGATCCAGACTCCTACGAGCAGTACTTC	CATSRDPDSYEQYF
TRBV25-1	NA	TRBD1	TRBJ2-1	TGTGCCAGCAGTGAATGGGGGACAGGGTACATGAATGAGCAGTTCTTC	CASSEWGTGYMNEQFF
TRBV7-2	few	NA	TRBJ2-3	TGTGCCAGCAGCCCGTTAGATACGCAGTATTTT	CASSPLDTQYF
TRBV30	NA	NA	TRBJ2-5	TGTGCCTGGAGTCCGGGGAGAGAGACCCAGTACTTC	CAWSPGRETQYF
TRBV7-9	NA	NA	TRBJ1-2	TGTGCCAGCAGAACCCCGGAGCAGCAACTCTCGAGCTATGGCTACACCTTC	CASRTPEQQLSSYGYTF
TRBV6-6	NA	NA	TRBJ1-2	TGTGCCAGCAGGGGTCAGGGATCAAACTATGGCTACACCTTC	CASRGQGSNYGYTF
TRBV5-1	NA	TRBD1	TRBJ2-7	TGCGCCAGCAGCACGGGACAGGGTGGGGCCTTCCACGAGCAGTACTTC	CASSTGQGGAFHEQYF
TRBV12-3/TRBV12-4	NA	NA	TRBJ1-5	TGTGCCAGCACTGACAGGCCGAATCAGCCCCAGCATTTT	CASTDRPNQPQHF
TRBV6-2/TRBV6-3	NA	NA	TRBJ2-1	TGTGCCAGCAGTGACCGGAGCTCCTACAATGAGCAGTTCTTC	CASSDRSSYNEQFF
TRBV2	few	TRBD1	TRBJ2-6	TGTGCCAGCAGTGAAATGACAGGGGTCGGGGCCAACGTCCTGACTTTC	CASSEMTGVGANVLTF
TRBV7-3	NA	NA	TRBJ2-7	TGTGCCAGCAGCCGGGGATCTAACTACGAGCAGTACTTC	CASSRGSNYEQYF
TRBV7-8	NA	TRBD2	TRBJ2-3	TGTGCCAGCAGCTCCGGGGGGGGCAGGGCAGATACGCAGTATTTT	CASSSGGGRADTQYF
TRBV5-4	NA	TRBD2	TRBJ2-2	TGTGCCAGCAGCTCCGAGCGGGGGGGCACCGGGGAGCTGTTTTTT	CASSSERGGTGELFF
TRBV24-1	NA	TRBD1	TRBJ1-5	TGTGCCACCAGTGCCAACGGGAGGGGGCAACAGCCCCAGCATTTT	CATSANGRGQQPQHF
TRBV5-1	once	NA	TRBJ2-4	TGCGCCAGCAGCTTCATACAGGGCCAAAACATTCAGTACTTC	CASSFIQGQNIQYF
TRBV6-2/TRBV6-3	NA	TRBD2	TRBJ2-1	TGTGCCAGCAGTTACGCCGGACTAGCGGGGGGTTTGGGTTACAATGAGCAGTTCTTC	CASSYAGLAGGLGYNEQFF
TRBV11-2	NA	TRBD1	TRBJ1-2	TGTGCCAGCAGCTTAGCCGCCAAGGGGGCCGGCTATGGCTACACCTTC	CASSLAAKGAGYGYTF
TRBV7-2	NA	NA	TRBJ1-4	TGTGCCAGCAGCTTAATCGGGGTTACCAATGAAAAACTGTTTTTT	CASSLIGVTNEKLFF
TRBV7-2	NA	NA	TRBJ1-1	TGTGCCAGCAGCATGAGGGAGTCTGAAGCTTTCTTT	CASSMRESEAFF
TRBV28	NA	NA	TRBJ1-3	TGTGCCAGCCGGGACACGGCTGGAAACACCATATATTTT	CASRDTAGNTIYF
TRBV19	NA	NA	TRBJ1-2	TGTGCCAGCCGTCCGACAGTAAACAGTGGCTACACCTTC	CASRPTVNSGYTF
TRBV19	once	NA	TRBJ1-1	TGTGCCAGTATCGAAGGGGCGACGACTGAAGCTTTCTTT	CASIEGATTEAFF
TRBV29-1	NA	NA	TRBJ1-2	TGCAGCGTTGGCTTGCAGACTAACTATGGCTACACCTTC	CSVGLQTNYGYTF
TRBV25-1	NA	NA	TRBJ1-4	TGTGCCAGCAGTGATTTCGGGAGGGGGGCTAATGAAAAACTGTTTTTT	CASSDFGRGANEKLFF
TRBV30	NA	NA	TRBJ2-3	TGTGCCTGGGGCTACAGCCCTCCAACAGATACGCAGTATTTT	CAWGYSPPTDTQYF
TRBV9	NA	TRBD2	TRBJ2-7	TGTGCCAGCAGCGCGGGACTAGCGGGGGGTTTAAGCCACGAGCAGTACTTC	CASSAGLAGGLSHEQYF
TRBV5-1	NA	NA	TRBJ2-5	TGCGCCAGCAGCTTGTGGGCCCTACGAGAGACCCAGTACTTC	CASSLWALRETQYF